The 24 T cell receptor beta chains presented below share a single source sample, sequenced in a study of T cells in localized non-small cell lung cancer. Assay: immunoSEQ multiplex PCR; the TCRdb copy retains only in-frame clones and omits some. This sample has around 15,000 clones, with around 91% found just once. The sequences come from peripheral blood, collected before any cancer treatment. These receptors were obtained from a female donor older than 55 with stage III squamous cell lung carcinoma.

The rearrangement joins TRBV7-8 to TRBJ1-5, with TRBD1 as a possible D gene (6 bases). The CDR3 totals 16 residues. V lost 1 base and J 0 bases, leaving 10 bases between the germline ends. Germline-derived CDR1 and CDR2 are SGHVS and FQNEAQ. The CDR3 region is CASSLVGGYSNQPQHF. The CDR3 DNA is TGTGCCAGCAGCTTAGTAGGGGGATATAGCAATCAGCCCCAGCATTTT.

CDR3 loop: CASSLGGGVPSSYNEQFF. As DNA, the CDR3 is TGCGCCAGCAGCTTGGGAGGAGGGGTCCCAAGTTCCTACAATGAGCAGTTCTTC. The J gene is TRBJ2-1, the V gene TRBV5-1; TRBD2 is a possible D gene (6 bases). CDR1 and CDR2 (germline): SGHRS, YFSETQ. Trimming pared 0 bases from V and 1 base from J, leaving 17 bases between. The CDR3 runs 18 residues.

This chain uses TRBV28 with TRBJ1-1; D is ambiguous. V lost 4 bases to trimming and J lost 5 bases, with 8 bases between them. This CDR3 region has 12 residues. Germline V gene data show CDR1 as MDHEN and CDR2 as SYDVKM. CDR3 sequence (DNA): TGTGCCAGCAGTTCAACGGTGACTGAAGCTTTCTTT. It encodes CASSSTVTEAFF.

This chain uses TRBV6-6 with TRBJ2-3; 11 positions agree with TRBD2. Germline values: CDR1 MNHNY, CDR2 SVGAGI (reference sequence). The CDR3 sequence is 16 residues long. The ends lost 6 bases at V and 2 bases at J; junction bases unmatched: 7. CDR3 region: CASRPLAGGPTDTQYF. The CDR3 DNA reads as TGTGCCAGCAGACCCCTAGCGGGGGGCCCCACAGATACGCAGTATTTT.

V and J are TRBV9 and TRBJ1-3, with D perhaps matching TRBD1 (5 bases). The CDR3 is made up of 15 amino acids. Trimming removed 6 bases from V and 0 bases from J, with 13 bases in between. From germline, CDR1 is SGDLS and CDR2 YYNGEE. The CDR3 reads CASTLSDSSGNTIYF. The CDR3 DNA follows: TGTGCCAGCACCCTCTCCGACAGCTCTGGAAACACCATATATTTT.

V usage is TRBV27 and J usage is TRBJ2-3, with unresolved D. Germline values: CDR1 MNHEY, CDR2 SMNVEV (reference sequence). This CDR3 region has 13 residues. The ends were cut back, 5 bases at V and 4 bases at J, with 10 bases in the middle. The CDR3 DNA sequence: TGTGCCAGCAGTATCCTGAGTGCAGATACGCAGTATTTT. Amino acid sequence: CASSILSADTQYF.

The V call is TRBV27, the J call TRBJ2-5, with a possible D match to TRBD2 (6 bases). The V and J ends lost 0 bases and 1 base respectively, with 15 bases between them. This CDR3 contains 17 residues. The V gene's germline CDR1 is MNHEY and CDR2 SMNVEV (reference sequence). The CDR3 region is CASSLSPPVRGQETQYF. Here the CDR3 DNA reads TGTGCCAGCAGTTTATCCCCCCCCGTGCGGGGCCAAGAGACCCAGTACTTC.

The CDR3 nucleotides read TGCGCCAGCAGCCCCGGAGTAAAATGGACAGATACGCAGTATTTT. It translates to CASSPGVKWTDTQYF. The chain joins TRBV5-1 to TRBJ2-3; D uncertain. V was cut by 4 bases and J by 3 bases, with 15 bases left in between. The CDR3 runs to 15 residues. The V gene's germline CDR1 is SGHRS and CDR2 YFSETQ.

This chain joins TRBV5-1 and TRBJ1-1; tentative D call: TRBD1 (6 bases). This CDR3 has 15 amino acids. Trimming stripped 2 bases from V and 4 bases from J, with 15 bases between. Germline CDR1 SGHRS, CDR2 YFSETQ. This CDR3 is CASSFGGASFTEAFF. DNA of the CDR3: TGCGCCAGCAGCTTTGGGGGGGCGTCTTTCACTGAAGCTTTCTTT.

J is TRBJ2-7 and V is TRBV11-2, with no clear D. The germline CDR1 and CDR2 sequences are SGHAT and FQNNGV. CDR3 size: 14 residues. Deletions cut 6 bases from V and 2 bases from J, with 14 bases between. The CDR3 protein is CASSLRATTYEQYF. As DNA, the CDR3 is TGTGCCAGCAGTTTACGGGCGACCACCTACGAGCAGTACTTC.

The chain is built from TRBV28 and TRBJ2-7; a possible D gene is TRBD1 (6 bases). Germline-derived CDR1 and CDR2 are MDHEN and SYDVKM. There are 14 residues in the CDR3. Trimming removed 3 bases from V and 3 bases from J, with 12 bases in between. CDR3 nucleotides: TGTGCCAGCAGTTTTTTCCAGGGGAGCTACGAGCAGTACTTC. It specifies CASSFFQGSYEQYF.

CDR3 in DNA: TGTGCCAGCAGTCCCACTAGCGGGAGACTTAATGAGCAGTTCTTC. This sequence encodes CASSPTSGRLNEQFF. The rearrangement joins TRBV25-1 to TRBJ2-1; 11 bases are shared with TRBD2. Germline values: CDR1 MGHDK, CDR2 SYGVNS. The J segment lost 7 bases and the V segment lost 5 bases, leaving 7 bases of the junction unmatched. CDR3 length: 15 residues. The full variable domain, its missing parts supplied by reference TRBV25-1 and TRBJ2-1, is EADIYQTPRYLVIGTGKKITLECSQTMGHDKMYWYQQDPGMELHLIHYSYGVNSTEKGDLSSESTVSRIRTEHFPLTLESARPSHTSQYLCASSPTSGRLNEQFFGPGTRLTVL.

This rearrangement joins TRBV5-1 to TRBJ2-7, with TRBD1 matching over 8 bases. This CDR3 spans 14 amino acids. The J segment lost 3 bases and the V segment lost 4 bases, leaving 6 bases of the junction unmatched. The germline CDR1 and CDR2 sequences are SGHRS and YFSETQ. This chain's CDR3 is CASSPHDRGYEQYF. The CDR3 DNA follows: TGCGCCAGCAGCCCCCACGACAGGGGCTACGAGCAGTACTTC. Complete variable domain (other parts from reference TRBV5-1 and TRBJ2-7): KAGVTQTPRYLIKTRGQQVTLSCSPISGHRSVSWYQQTPGQGLQFLFEYFSETQRNKGNFPGRFSGRQFSNSRSEMNVSTLELGDSALYLCASSPHDRGYEQYFGPGTRLTVT.

The chain couples TRBV7-6 to TRBJ1-1, with D maybe TRBD1 (5 bases). The CDR3 loop spans 16 amino acids. CDR1 and CDR2 from the germline V gene are SGHVS and FNYEAQ. The ends were cut back, 1 base at V and 1 base at J, with 13 bases in the middle. CDR3 protein: CASSLGVRGKNTEAFF. CDR3 in DNA: TGTGCCAGCAGCTTAGGAGTGCGGGGGAAGAACACTGAAGCTTTCTTT.

This chain connects TRBV29-1 to TRBJ2-5, with a possible D match to TRBD2 (5 bases). CDR1 is SQVTM, CDR2 ANQGSEA, per germline. V lost 0 bases to trimming and J lost 4 bases, with 12 bases between them. The CDR3 totals 14 residues. CDR3 loop: CSVEEGVPGETQYF. In DNA, the CDR3 is TGCAGCGTTGAAGAGGGAGTACCGGGAGAGACCCAGTACTTC.

The rearrangement links TRBV19 to TRBJ2-7, with 14 nucleotides matching TRBD2. Germline loops: CDR1 LNHDA, CDR2 SQIVND (reference sequence). This CDR3 is built from 17 residues. Unmatched junction bases numbered 4, after V lost 1 base and J lost 2 bases. The CDR3 coding sequence is TGTGCCAGTAGTATAGTTGGGACTAGCGGGGGACCCTACGAGCAGTACTTC. It codes for CASSIVGTSGGPYEQYF.

The V gene is TRBV5-6, the J gene TRBJ2-2; D could derive from TRBD1 or TRBD2 (5 bases each). CDR1 SGHDT and CDR2 YYEEEE come from the germline V gene. The ends were cut back, 2 bases at V and 3 bases at J, with 8 bases in the middle. This CDR3 contains 14 residues. CDR3 residues: CASSFGTDTGELFF. The CDR3 bases are TGTGCCAGCAGCTTTGGGACGGACACCGGGGAGCTGTTTTTT.

CDR3: CAGSGQAATYEQYF. CDR3 coding DNA: TGTGCAGGTTCGGGACAGGCCGCAACCTACGAGCAGTACTTC. The chain employs TRBV30 and TRBJ2-7; 8 nucleotides line up with TRBD1. The CDR3 is 14 amino acids. Germline V lookup: CDR1 GTSNPN, CDR2 SVGIG (reference sequence).

The chain uses TRBV5-1 and TRBJ1-1, with D unclear. V was trimmed by 1 base and J by 1 base, leaving 11 bases between them. Germline CDR1 and CDR2: SGHRS and YFSETQ. The CDR3 sequence is 15 residues long. The DNA of the CDR3 is TGCGCCAGCAGCTTGCGGCAGGAGGGGAACACTGAAGCTTTCTTT. It translates to CASSLRQEGNTEAFF.

CDR3: CASRQRGVGYEQYF. CDR3 in DNA: TGTGCCAGCAGACAGAGGGGTGTAGGCTACGAGCAGTACTTC. The chain joins TRBV5-6 to TRBJ2-7, with D possibly being TRBD1 or TRBD2 (5 bases each). The CDR3 length is 14 residues. Looked up from germline, CDR1 is SGHDT and CDR2 is YYEEEE. V lost 5 bases to trimming and J lost 3 bases, with 15 bases between them.

V usage is TRBV5-1 and J usage is TRBJ1-5; D unresolved. CDR1 is SGHRS and CDR2 is YFSETQ in the germline V gene. V dropped 4 bases and J dropped 3 bases, with 14 bases sitting between them. The CDR3 has 15 residues. As DNA, the CDR3 is TGCGCCAGCAGCGCCGAGGACGGAATCAATCAGCCCCAGCATTTT. Amino acid sequence: CASSAEDGINQPQHF.

The chain has TRBV2 and TRBJ2-3; 7 bases map to TRBD1. V lost 7 bases to trimming and J lost 2 bases; unmatched junction nucleotides: 3. The length of the CDR3 is 13 residues. In germline, CDR1 is SNHLY, CDR2 FYNNEI. CDR3 nucleotides: TGTGCCAGCATGACAGGGTACACAGATACGCAGTATTTT. This gives the protein CASMTGYTDTQYF.

The J gene is TRBJ2-1, the V gene TRBV6-1, with a weak D call TRBD2 (5 bases). The V end was cut by 7 bases, the J end by 4 bases, with 17 bases between. This CDR3 is 15 amino acids long. From germline, CDR1 is MNHNS and CDR2 SASEGT. CDR3 in DNA: TGTGCCAGCAAACAATTTGGGGAGCAGTACAATGAGCAGTTCTTC. Translation: CASKQFGEQYNEQFF.

Comment on this clone: The junction and the germline gene differ at one end; a read error may be behind it. The chain couples TRBV6-1 to TRBJ1-5; 7 bases fit TRBD1. Germline CDR1 reads MNHNS; CDR2 reads SASEGT. The CDR3 spans 13 residues. The CDR3 reads CASSVDRAQTQHF. The CDR3 coding sequence is TGTGCCAGCAGTGTCGACAGGGCTCAGACCCAGCATTTT.